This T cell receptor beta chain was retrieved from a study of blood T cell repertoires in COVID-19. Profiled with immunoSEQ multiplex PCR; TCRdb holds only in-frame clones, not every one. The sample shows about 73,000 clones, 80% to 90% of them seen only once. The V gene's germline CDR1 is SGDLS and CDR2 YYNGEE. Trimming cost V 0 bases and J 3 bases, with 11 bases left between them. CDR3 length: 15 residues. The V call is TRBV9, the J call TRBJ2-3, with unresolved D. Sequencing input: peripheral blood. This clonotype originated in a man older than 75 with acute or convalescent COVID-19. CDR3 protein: CASSVGSRLTDTQYF. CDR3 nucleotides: TGTGCCAGCAGCGTAGGCAGTAGACTGACAGATACGCAGTATTTT.